This T cell receptor beta chain was sequenced for a study of T cells in Graves' hyperthyroidism and ophthalmopathy. Overall study findings and caveats: Blood held most thyroid clonotypes expanded above 0.001 frequency.

RNA transcripts provided the source from which TCR beta CDR3 regions were amplified. Initially, a first-round RT-PCR of the TCR CDR3 employed the HTBI primer set. TCRdb called the multiplex PCR reads again in MiXCR, with one record for every CDR3 protein. Here the sample spans 250,000 to 300,000 distinct CDR3 sequences, about 17% being singletons. Duration under 3 months, a NOSPECS grade of at least 4, and a Clinical Activity Score of at least 3 characterized the ophthalmopathy patients. An approximately 9.8 ml volume of fresh peripheral blood provided the PBMCs. This clonotype appeared many times. Antigen: not known. CDR3 size: 14 residues. Germline CDR1 SGHRS, CDR2 YFSETQ. Deletions cut 7 bases from V and 7 bases from J, with 18 bases between.

Source material: blood. The chain recombines TRBV5-1 with TRBJ2-1, with D tentatively TRBD1 or TRBD2 (6 bases each). This sequence was found in a woman aged 55-69 years with Graves' ophthalmopathy. The CDR3 here is CASGGGDVWNEQFF. The CDR3 DNA is TGCGCCAGCGGGGGCGGGGACGTGTGGAATGAGCAGTTCTTC. The whole variable domain, remainder taken from reference TRBV5-1 and TRBJ2-1, is KAGVTQTPRYLIKTRGQQVTLSCSPISGHRSVSWYQQTPGQGLQFLFEYFSETQRNKGNFPGRFSGRQFSNSRSEMNVSTLELGDSALYLCASGGGDVWNEQFFGPGTRLTVL.